A selection of T cell receptor beta chains follows, all from one sample in a study of response to subunit inactivated influenza vaccine. TCRdb itself ran the RT-PCR reads through MiXCR, one entry per CDR3 protein. The sample has roughly 780,000 distinct CDR3 sequences; less than 20% are singletons. Sequences were derived from PBMCs from blood, sampled more than 4 days after vaccination. These receptors all stem from a man aged 50 to 60 who received an inactivated influenza vaccine. Each CDR3 is given with its conserved first and last residue. Each record gives: J gene, V gene, clone size, CDR3 length, CDR3 protein. Some rows have no size entry. The others give once, few or many, or a class for an expanded clone.

j_gene: TRBJ1-1; v_gene: TRBV29-1; abundance: .; len: 12; CDR3aa: CGLTGHYTEAFF
j_gene: TRBJ2-1; v_gene: TRBV5-6; abundance: few; len: 15; CDR3aa: CASSWDSPDYNEQFF
j_gene: TRBJ2-5; v_gene: TRBV5-5; abundance: .; len: 14; CDR3aa: CASSLRGYVETQYF
j_gene: TRBJ2-3; v_gene: TRBV29-1; abundance: .; len: 14; CDR3aa: CSVDRTSGTDTQYF
j_gene: TRBJ2-1; v_gene: TRBV6-2/TRBV6-3; abundance: once; len: 13; CDR3aa: CASSQGLAREQFF
j_gene: TRBJ2-1; v_gene: TRBV6-6; abundance: few; len: 11; CDR3aa: CASSWGLGQFF
j_gene: TRBJ1-2; v_gene: TRBV7-2; abundance: .; len: 11; CDR3aa: CASGTGVGYTF
j_gene: TRBJ1-6; v_gene: TRBV12-3/TRBV12-4; abundance: .; len: 14; CDR3aa: CASRLGQYNSPLHF
j_gene: TRBJ1-4; v_gene: TRBV7-2; abundance: few; len: 15; CDR3aa: CASSLAAPTNEKLFF
j_gene: TRBJ2-3; v_gene: TRBV18; abundance: once; len: 18; CDR3aa: CASSPPFTGKVDTDTQYF
j_gene: TRBJ2-1; v_gene: TRBV12-3/TRBV12-4; abundance: .; len: 21; CDR3aa: CASSLETGLAGAGGFVDEQFF
j_gene: TRBJ2-1; v_gene: TRBV5-6; abundance: few; len: 15; CDR3aa: CASSPRSVLTGYLFF
j_gene: TRBJ2-1; v_gene: TRBV24-1; abundance: many; len: 13; CDR3aa: CATSGSGQDEQFF
j_gene: TRBJ2-3; v_gene: TRBV12-3/TRBV12-4; abundance: few; len: 16; CDR3aa: CASSPSGGPRTDTQYF
j_gene: TRBJ2-5; v_gene: TRBV29-1; abundance: few; len: 13; CDR3aa: CSVSGPPQETQYF
j_gene: TRBJ1-1; v_gene: TRBV6-1; abundance: few; len: 14; CDR3aa: CASSPGSLNTEAFF
j_gene: TRBJ1-6; v_gene: TRBV5-1; abundance: many; len: 15; CDR3aa: CASSLSLDRNSPLHF
j_gene: TRBJ1-2; v_gene: TRBV27; abundance: .; len: 14; CDR3aa: CASSLVPQVNGYTF
j_gene: TRBJ2-7; v_gene: TRBV5-4; abundance: .; len: 16; CDR3aa: CASSLGGTSGIGEQYF
j_gene: TRBJ2-5; v_gene: TRBV24-1; abundance: .; len: 14; CDR3aa: CATSDPGVLETQYF
j_gene: TRBJ1-4; v_gene: TRBV7-8; abundance: many; len: 15; CDR3aa: CASSKGTGVNEKLFF
j_gene: TRBJ2-7; v_gene: TRBV6-2/TRBV6-3; abundance: .; len: 14; CDR3aa: CASNPAGDYYEQYF
j_gene: TRBJ2-3; v_gene: TRBV20-1; abundance: .; len: 10; CDR3aa: CSALGRTQYF
j_gene: TRBJ2-6; v_gene: TRBV4-3; abundance: few; len: 16; CDR3aa: CASSQDQLSGANVLTF
j_gene: TRBJ2-7; v_gene: TRBV13; abundance: .; len: 16; CDR3aa: CASSLGNGGPDYEQYF
j_gene: TRBJ2-7; v_gene: TRBV5-1; abundance: few; len: 16; CDR3aa: CASSPSTGTGVGEQYF
j_gene: TRBJ2-7; v_gene: TRBV12-3/TRBV12-4; abundance: many; len: 15; CDR3aa: CASSPTSGGSYEQYF
j_gene: TRBJ2-3; v_gene: TRBV12-3/TRBV12-4; abundance: .; len: 17; CDR3aa: CASSRDSDTPSTDTQYF
j_gene: TRBJ1-4; v_gene: TRBV5-1; abundance: .; len: 14; CDR3aa: CASRPTGFKEKLFF
j_gene: TRBJ2-1; v_gene: TRBV5-1; abundance: many; len: 16; CDR3aa: CASSFLAVLGDNEQFF
j_gene: TRBJ2-5; v_gene: TRBV2; abundance: few; len: 14; CDR3aa: CASKLAGASETQYF
j_gene: TRBJ1-1; v_gene: TRBV20-1; abundance: few; len: 14; CDR3aa: CSARGGHANTEAFF
j_gene: TRBJ2-7; v_gene: TRBV5-1; abundance: .; len: 14; CDR3aa: CASSLATGGLEQYF
j_gene: TRBJ2-7; v_gene: TRBV5-1; abundance: few; len: 14; CDR3aa: CASSLGLQYYEQYF
j_gene: TRBJ2-7; v_gene: TRBV28; abundance: .; len: 13; CDR3aa: CASSDQQGWEQYF
j_gene: TRBJ2-3; v_gene: TRBV4-2; abundance: .; len: 15; CDR3aa: CASSQDDPARDTQYF
j_gene: TRBJ2-1; v_gene: TRBV7-2; abundance: few; len: 12; CDR3aa: CASSNLENEQFF
j_gene: TRBJ2-3; v_gene: TRBV10-3; abundance: .; len: 14; CDR3aa: CAIAGTGVKDTQYF
j_gene: TRBJ2-7; v_gene: TRBV10-3; abundance: few; len: 15; CDR3aa: CAISESGRKTYEQYF
j_gene: TRBJ2-7; v_gene: TRBV7-2; abundance: .; len: 13; CDR3aa: CASSDMALYEQYF
j_gene: TRBJ1-1; v_gene: TRBV21-1; abundance: .; len: 14; CDR3aa: CASPQDREGTEAFF
j_gene: TRBJ1-2; v_gene: TRBV10-3; abundance: .; len: 15; CDR3aa: CAISESTGTSYGYTF